This TCR beta chain emerged from a study of OX40 agonist ivuxolimab in advanced cancers. Findings and limits, study-wide: CD8+ T cells (on average) carried more expanded clones than CD4+ T cells. Expansion of clones was among the lowest in partial responders at 0.1-3.0 mg/kg.

V shed 5 bases and J 3 bases; nucleotides not matched to a gene: 8. Germline CDR1 is LNHDA and CDR2 is SQIVND (reference sequence). There are 15 residues in the CDR3. Points on this clone: What it binds is unknown.

Sequencing was performed with immunoSEQ multiplex PCR; in TCRdb, only in-frame clones are kept and a portion is missing. This table has some 20,000 clones, about 85% appearing once. This chain connects TRBV19 to TRBJ2-7, with 9 bases fitting TRBD1. The clonotype originates from an adult with an advanced solid tumor such as melanoma, head and neck, liver or kidney cancer. Here the sequenced sample was CD4+ or CD8+ T cells sorted from blood, taken in a trial of the OX40 agonist ivuxolimab. CDR3 bases: TGTGCCAGTAGTCCCGGGACAGGGCTCATCTACGAGCAGTACTTC. It specifies CASSPGTGLIYEQYF.